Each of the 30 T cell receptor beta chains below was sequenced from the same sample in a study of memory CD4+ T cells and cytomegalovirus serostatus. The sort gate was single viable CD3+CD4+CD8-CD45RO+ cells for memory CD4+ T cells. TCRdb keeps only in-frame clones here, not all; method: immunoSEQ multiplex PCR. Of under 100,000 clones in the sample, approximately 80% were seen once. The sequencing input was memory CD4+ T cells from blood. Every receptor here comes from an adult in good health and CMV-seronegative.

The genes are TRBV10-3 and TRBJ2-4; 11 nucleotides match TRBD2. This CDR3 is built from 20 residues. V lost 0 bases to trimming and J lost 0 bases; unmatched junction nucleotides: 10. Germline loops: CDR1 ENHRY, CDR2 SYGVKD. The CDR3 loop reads CAISESMALAGAKAKNIQYF. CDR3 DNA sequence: TGTGCCATCAGTGAGTCTATGGCACTAGCGGGGGCTAAAGCCAAAAACATTCAGTACTTC.

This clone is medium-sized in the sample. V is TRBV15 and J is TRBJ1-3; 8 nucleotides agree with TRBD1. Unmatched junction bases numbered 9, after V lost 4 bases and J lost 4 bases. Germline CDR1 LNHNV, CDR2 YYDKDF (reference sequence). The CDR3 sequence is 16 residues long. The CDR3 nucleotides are TGTGCCACCAGCACCCGGACAGGGTTATTCGGAAACACCATATATTTT. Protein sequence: CATSTRTGLFGNTIYF.

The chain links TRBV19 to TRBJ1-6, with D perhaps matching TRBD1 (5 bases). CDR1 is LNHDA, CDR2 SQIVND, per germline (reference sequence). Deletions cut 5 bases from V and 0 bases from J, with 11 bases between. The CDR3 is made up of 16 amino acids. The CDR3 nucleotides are TGTGCCAGTAGTCCCTCAGGGAACTCCTATAATTCACCCCTCCACTTT. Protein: CASSPSGNSYNSPLHF.

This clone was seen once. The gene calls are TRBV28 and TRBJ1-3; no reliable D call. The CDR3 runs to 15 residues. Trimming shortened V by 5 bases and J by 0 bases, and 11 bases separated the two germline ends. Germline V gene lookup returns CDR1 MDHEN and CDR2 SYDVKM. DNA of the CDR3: TGTGCCAGCAGTCCCCTTGGGTACTCTGGAAACACCATATATTTT. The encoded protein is CASSPLGYSGNTIYF.

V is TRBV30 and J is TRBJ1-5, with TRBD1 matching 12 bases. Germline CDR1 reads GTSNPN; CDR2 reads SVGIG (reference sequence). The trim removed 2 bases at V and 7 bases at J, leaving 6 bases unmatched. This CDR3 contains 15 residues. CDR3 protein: CAWSRDRGLGQPQHF. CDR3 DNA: TGTGCCTGGAGTCGGGACAGGGGGCTGGGACAGCCCCAGCATTTT.

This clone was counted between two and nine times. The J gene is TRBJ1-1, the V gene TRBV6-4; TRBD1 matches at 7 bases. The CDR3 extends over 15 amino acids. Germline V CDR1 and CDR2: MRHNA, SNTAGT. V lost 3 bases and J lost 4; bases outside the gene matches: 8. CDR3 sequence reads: CASSEKGATFTEAFF. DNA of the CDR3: TGTGCCAGCAGTGAAAAGGGGGCGACGTTCACTGAAGCTTTCTTT.

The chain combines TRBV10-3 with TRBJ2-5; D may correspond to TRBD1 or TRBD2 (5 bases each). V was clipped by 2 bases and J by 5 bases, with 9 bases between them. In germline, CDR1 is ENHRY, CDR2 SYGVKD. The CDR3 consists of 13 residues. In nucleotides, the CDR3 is TGTGCCATCAGTGAGGGGGGTAGGGAGACCCAGTACTTC. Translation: CAISEGGRETQYF.

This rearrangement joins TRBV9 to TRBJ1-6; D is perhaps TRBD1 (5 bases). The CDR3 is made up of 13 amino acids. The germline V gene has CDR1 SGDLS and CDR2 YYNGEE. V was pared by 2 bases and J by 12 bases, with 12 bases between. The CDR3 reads CASSVPGRGPLHF. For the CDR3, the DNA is TGTGCCAGCAGCGTGCCGGGACGGGGACCCCTCCACTTT.

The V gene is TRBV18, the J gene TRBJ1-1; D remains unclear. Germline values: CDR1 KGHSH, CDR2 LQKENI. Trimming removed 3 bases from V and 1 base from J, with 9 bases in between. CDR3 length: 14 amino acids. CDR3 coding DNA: TGTGCCAGCTCACCTAGGCCGAAGAACACTGAAGCTTTCTTT. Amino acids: CASSPRPKNTEAFF.

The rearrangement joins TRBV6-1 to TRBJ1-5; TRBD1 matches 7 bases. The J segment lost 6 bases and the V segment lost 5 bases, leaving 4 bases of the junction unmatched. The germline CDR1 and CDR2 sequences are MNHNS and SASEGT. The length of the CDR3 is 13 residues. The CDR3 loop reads CASSPQGGQPQHF. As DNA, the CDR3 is TGTGCCAGCAGTCCGCAGGGGGGTCAGCCCCAGCATTTT.

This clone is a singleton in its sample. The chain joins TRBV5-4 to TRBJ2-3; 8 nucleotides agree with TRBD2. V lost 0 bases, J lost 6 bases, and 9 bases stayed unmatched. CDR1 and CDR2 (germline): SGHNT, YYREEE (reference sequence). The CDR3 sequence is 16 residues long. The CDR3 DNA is TGTGCCAGCAGCTTGGTGGGACGGACTAGCTCGGATACGCAGTATTTT. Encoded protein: CASSLVGRTSSDTQYF.

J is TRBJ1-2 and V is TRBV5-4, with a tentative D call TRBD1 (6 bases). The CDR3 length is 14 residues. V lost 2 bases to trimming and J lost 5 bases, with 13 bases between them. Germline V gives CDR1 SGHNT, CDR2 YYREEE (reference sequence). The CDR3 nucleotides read TGTGCCAGCAGCTTCGACAGGTCCCAGTATGGCTACACCTTC. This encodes CASSFDRSQYGYTF.

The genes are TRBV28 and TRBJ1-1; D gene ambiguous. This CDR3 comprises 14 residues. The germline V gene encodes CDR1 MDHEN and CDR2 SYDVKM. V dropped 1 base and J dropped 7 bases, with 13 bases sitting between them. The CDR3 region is CASSLYYGRIEAFF. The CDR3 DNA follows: TGTGCCAGCAGTTTATACTATGGACGAATTGAAGCTTTCTTT.

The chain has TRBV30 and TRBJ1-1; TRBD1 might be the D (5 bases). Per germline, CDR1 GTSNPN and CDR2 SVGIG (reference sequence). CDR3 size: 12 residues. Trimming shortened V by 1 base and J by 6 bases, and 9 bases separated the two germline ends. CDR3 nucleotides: TGTGCCTGGAGTGGGGACGGGTCTGAAGCTTTCTTT. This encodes CAWSGDGSEAFF.

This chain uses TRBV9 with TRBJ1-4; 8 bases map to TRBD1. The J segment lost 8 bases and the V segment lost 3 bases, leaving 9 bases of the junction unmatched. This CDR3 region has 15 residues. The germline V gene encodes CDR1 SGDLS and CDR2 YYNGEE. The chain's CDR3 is CASSDDAGGGEKLFF. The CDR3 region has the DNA TGTGCCAGCAGCGATGATGCAGGGGGCGGCGAAAAACTGTTTTTT.

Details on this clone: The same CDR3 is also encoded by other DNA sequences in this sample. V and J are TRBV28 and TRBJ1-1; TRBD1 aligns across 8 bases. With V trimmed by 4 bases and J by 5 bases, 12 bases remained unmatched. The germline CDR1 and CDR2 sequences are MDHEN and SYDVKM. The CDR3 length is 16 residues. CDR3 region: CASSSFSDRALTEAFF. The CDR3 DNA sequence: TGTGCCAGCAGTTCCTTTTCGGACAGGGCTTTGACTGAAGCTTTCTTT.

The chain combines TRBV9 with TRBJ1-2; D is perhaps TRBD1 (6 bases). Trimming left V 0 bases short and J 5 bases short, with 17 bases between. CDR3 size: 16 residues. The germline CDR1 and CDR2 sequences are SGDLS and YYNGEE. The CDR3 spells CASSVAGRGGRYGYTF. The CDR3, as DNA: TGTGCCAGCAGCGTAGCTGGGAGGGGGGGGAGGTATGGCTACACCTTC.

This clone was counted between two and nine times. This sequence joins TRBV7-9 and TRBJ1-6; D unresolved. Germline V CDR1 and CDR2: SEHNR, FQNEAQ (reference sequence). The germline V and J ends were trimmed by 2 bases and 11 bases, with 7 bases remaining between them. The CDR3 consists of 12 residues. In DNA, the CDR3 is TGTGCCAGCAGCTTACAAAAGACACCCCTCCACTTT. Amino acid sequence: CASSLQKTPLHF. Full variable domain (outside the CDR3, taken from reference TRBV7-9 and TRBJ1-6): DTGVSQNPRHKITKRGQNVTFRCDPISEHNRLYWYRQTLGQGPEFLTYFQNEAQLEKSRLLSDRFSAERPKGSFSTLEIQRTEQGDSAMYLCASSLQKTPLHFGNGTRLTVT.

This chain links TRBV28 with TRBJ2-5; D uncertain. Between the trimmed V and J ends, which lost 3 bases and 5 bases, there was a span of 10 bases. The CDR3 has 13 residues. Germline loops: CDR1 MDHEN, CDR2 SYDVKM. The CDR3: CASSLTSRETQYF. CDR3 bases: TGTGCCAGCAGTTTGACGAGCAGGGAGACCCAGTACTTC.

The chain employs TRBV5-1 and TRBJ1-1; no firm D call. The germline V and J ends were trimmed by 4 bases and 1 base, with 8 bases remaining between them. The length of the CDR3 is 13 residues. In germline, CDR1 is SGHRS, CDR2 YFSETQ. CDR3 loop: CASSVQQNTEAFF. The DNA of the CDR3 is TGCGCCAGCAGCGTACAGCAGAACACTGAAGCTTTCTTT.

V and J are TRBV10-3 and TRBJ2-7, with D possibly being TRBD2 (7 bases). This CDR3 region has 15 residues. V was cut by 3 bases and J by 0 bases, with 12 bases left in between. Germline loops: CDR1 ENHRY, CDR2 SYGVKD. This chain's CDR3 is CAISDRGGISYEQYF. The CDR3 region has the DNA TGTGCCATCAGTGATAGGGGGGGGATCTCCTACGAGCAGTACTTC.

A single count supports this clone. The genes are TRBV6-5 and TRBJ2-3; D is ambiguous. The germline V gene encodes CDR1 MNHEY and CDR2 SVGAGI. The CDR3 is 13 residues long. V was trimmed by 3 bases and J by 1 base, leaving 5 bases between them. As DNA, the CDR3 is TGTGCCAGCAGTTATCCCGGCACAGATACGCAGTATTTT. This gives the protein CASSYPGTDTQYF.

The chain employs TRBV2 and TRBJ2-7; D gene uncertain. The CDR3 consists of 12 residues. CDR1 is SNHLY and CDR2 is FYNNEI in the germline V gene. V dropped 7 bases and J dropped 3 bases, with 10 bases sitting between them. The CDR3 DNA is TGTGCCAGCACCGGTTCCCGCTACGAGCAGTACTTC. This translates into CASTGSRYEQYF.

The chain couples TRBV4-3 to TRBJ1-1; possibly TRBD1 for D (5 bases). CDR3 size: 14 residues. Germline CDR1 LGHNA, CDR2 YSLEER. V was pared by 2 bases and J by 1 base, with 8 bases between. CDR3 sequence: CASSQTTANTEAFF. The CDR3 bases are TGCGCCAGCAGCCAAACGACAGCGAACACTGAAGCTTTCTTT.

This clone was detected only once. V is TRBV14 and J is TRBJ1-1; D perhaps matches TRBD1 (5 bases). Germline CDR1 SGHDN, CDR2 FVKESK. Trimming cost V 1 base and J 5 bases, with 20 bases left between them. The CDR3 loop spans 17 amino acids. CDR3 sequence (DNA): TGTGCCAGCAGCCAAGCCGGCTTGGGGGGAGGTAAGACTGAAGCTTTCTTT. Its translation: CASSQAGLGGGKTEAFF.

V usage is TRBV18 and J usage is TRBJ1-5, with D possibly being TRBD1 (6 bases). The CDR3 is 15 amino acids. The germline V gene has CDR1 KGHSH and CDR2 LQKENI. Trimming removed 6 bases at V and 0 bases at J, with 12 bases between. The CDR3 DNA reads TGTGCCAGCTCCGAGGACAGCGATAGCAATCAGCCCCAGCATTTT. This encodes CASSEDSDSNQPQHF. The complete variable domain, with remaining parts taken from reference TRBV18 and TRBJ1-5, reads NAGVMQNPRHLVRRRGQEARLRCSPMKGHSHVYWYRQLPEEGLKFMVYLQKENIIDESGMPKERFSAEFPKEGPSILRIQQVVRGDSAAYFCASSEDSDSNQPQHFGDGTRLSIL.

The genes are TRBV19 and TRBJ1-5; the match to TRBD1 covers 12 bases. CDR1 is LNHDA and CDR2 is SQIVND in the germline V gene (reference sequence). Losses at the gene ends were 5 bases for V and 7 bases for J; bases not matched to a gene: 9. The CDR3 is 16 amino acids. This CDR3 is CASSSRDRGLGQPQHF. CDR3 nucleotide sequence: TGTGCCAGTAGTTCCCGGGACAGGGGGCTGGGGCAGCCCCAGCATTTT.

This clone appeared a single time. As DNA, the CDR3 is TGCGCCAGCAGCTTGGCCGACAGCCCTAACTATGGCTACACCTTC. It translates to CASSLADSPNYGYTF. The chain joins TRBV5-1 to TRBJ1-2, with D possibly being TRBD1 (5 bases). Germline V gene lookup returns CDR1 SGHRS and CDR2 YFSETQ. Trimming pared 0 bases from V and 0 bases from J, leaving 9 bases between. This CDR3 region has 15 residues.

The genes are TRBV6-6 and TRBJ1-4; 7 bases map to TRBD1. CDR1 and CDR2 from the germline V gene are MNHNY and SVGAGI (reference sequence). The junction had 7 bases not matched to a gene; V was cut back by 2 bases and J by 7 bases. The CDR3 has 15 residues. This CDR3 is CASSYPTGKGEKLFF. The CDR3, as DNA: TGTGCCAGCAGTTACCCGACAGGGAAAGGTGAAAAACTGTTTTTT.

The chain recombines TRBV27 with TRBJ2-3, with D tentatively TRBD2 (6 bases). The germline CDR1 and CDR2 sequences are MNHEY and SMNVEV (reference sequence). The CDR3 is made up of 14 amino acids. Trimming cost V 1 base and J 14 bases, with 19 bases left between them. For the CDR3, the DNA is TGTGCCAGCAGTTTATTGTTTCAGGGACTCCTATTGTATTTT. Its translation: CASSLLFQGLLLYF.